The entry that follows covers one TCR beta chain sequence. CDR3 length: 19 residues. Trimming took 2 bases from V and 4 from J; bases not matched to a gene: 16. Germline CDR1 and CDR2: KGHSH and LQKENI. The data stem from a study of T cell changes during pregnancy in multiple sclerosis. Measured with immunoSEQ multiplex PCR; TCRdb has only the in-frame clones, and not every one. There are more than 15,000 clones in the sample; 75% to 85% occur only once, and about 17% lies in the top ten. The source of this sequence is a female donor in good health, enrolled as a control in a pregnancy study. The rearrangement joins TRBV18 to TRBJ1-5; 8 nucleotides align to TRBD1. The specimen comprised CD8+ T cells from peripheral blood mononuclear cells, sampled after pregnancy. The CDR3 spells CASSPGETGVHIANQPQHF. For the CDR3, the DNA is TGTGCCAGCTCACCAGGCGAGACAGGGGTTCATATAGCAAATCAGCCCCAGCATTTT.